The rows below give T cell receptor beta chains drawn from one sample of a study of T cell responses to AZD1222 COVID-19 vaccine. Repertoires were generated with immunoSEQ multiplex PCR, while TCRdb's copy carries only in-frame clones and drops some. Of 75,000 to 95,000 clones listed, roughly 90% are singletons. The sample consisted of peripheral blood, taken 28 days after the second AZD1222 dose. These receptors were obtained from an adult who received the AZD1222 COVID-19 vaccine. Both conserved end residues are part of each CDR3. Fields, in order: D gene, J gene, V gene, clone size, CDR3 DNA, CDR3 protein. D genes are given only for firm matches. For some rows the clone size is stated as once, few or many, or as a class when expanded; others skip it.

TRBD1 | TRBJ1-2 | TRBV28 | NA | TGTGCCAGCAGTCCGAGTGGGGGACAGGGGATGCGGGGCTACACCTTC | CASSPSGGQGMRGYTF
NA | TRBJ1-2 | TRBV10-3 | few | TGTGCCACACGCGAAAAGGGCTACACCTTC | CATREKGYTF
NA | TRBJ1-5 | TRBV6-4 | once | TGTGCCAGCTCATTGGAGGGGGGAGTCGAACAGCCCCAGCATTTT | CASSLEGGVEQPQHF
NA | TRBJ2-3 | TRBV27 | NA | TGTGCCAGCAGTAATGGGGGGCCGACAGATACGCAGTATTTT | CASSNGGPTDTQYF
NA | TRBJ1-6 | TRBV30 | NA | TGTGCCTGGAGCCAAGGGCTTCCCCTCCACTTT | CAWSQGLPLHF
TRBD2 | TRBJ2-3 | TRBV6-2/TRBV6-3 | NA | TGTGCCAGCAGTTACTCGACTACAACTAGCGGAAGCACAGATACGCAGTATTTT | CASSYSTTTSGSTDTQYF
NA | TRBJ1-1 | TRBV28 | once | TGTGCCAGCACTTCCGTCCAGGGTGAAGCTTTCTTT | CASTSVQGEAFF
TRBD2 | TRBJ2-3 | TRBV7-2 | NA | TGTGCCAGCAGCTTATCACCTAGCGGGAGGGCCGCTAACACAGATACGCAGTATTTT | CASSLSPSGRAANTDTQYF
TRBD2 | TRBJ2-7 | TRBV13 | NA | TGTGCCAGCAGCCCTAGGACTAGCTTCCACGAGCAGTACTTC | CASSPRTSFHEQYF
NA | TRBJ2-1 | TRBV6-5 | few | TGTGCCAGCAGTTACCAGAGCGGATCCTACAATGAGCAGTTCTTC | CASSYQSGSYNEQFF
TRBD2 | TRBJ2-1 | TRBV10-3 | NA | TGTGCCATCATCATCAGAGCGGGAGAGTACAATGAGCAGTTCTTC | CAIIIRAGEYNEQFF
TRBD2 | TRBJ2-3 | TRBV18 | NA | TGTGCCAGCTCACCACCCGTACGGGGAGGGGCAGATACGCAGTATTTT | CASSPPVRGGADTQYF
TRBD2 | TRBJ2-2 | TRBV27 | NA | TGTGCCAGCAGTTTGGGCGGGAGGGCCGCCGGGGAGCTGTTTTTT | CASSLGGRAAGELFF
NA | TRBJ2-7 | TRBV2 | NA | TGTGCCAGCAGTGAACGACATGGACGAGTCATGCACTTC | CASSERHGRVMHF
TRBD1 | TRBJ2-5 | TRBV7-3 | few | TGTGCCAGCAGCCTAGACAGGGGAGAGACCCAGTACTTC | CASSLDRGETQYF
NA | TRBJ1-1 | TRBV9 | NA | TGTGCCAGCAACCTGGCGGGGGAGGCGGACACTGAAGCTTTCTTT | CASNLAGEADTEAFF
NA | TRBJ2-7 | TRBV7-9 | NA | TGTGCCAGCAGCTACCGTGCGTCTAGGGGACCCGAGCAGTACTTC | CASSYRASRGPEQYF
NA | TRBJ2-2 | TRBV24-1 | NA | TGTGCCACCAGTGACCCTCGGACAGCTGCCGGGGAGCTGTTTTTT | CATSDPRTAAGELFF
NA | TRBJ2-7 | TRBV21-1 | NA | TGTGCCAGCAGCAAAAGGCGACACGAGCAGTACTTC | CASSKRRHEQYF
NA | TRBJ1-1 | TRBV30 | NA | TGTGCCTGGAGCGCCCACTCGGGTCTATTGAACACTGAAGCTTTCTTT | CAWSAHSGLLNTEAFF
NA | TRBJ1-5 | TRBV29-1 | NA | TGCAGCGTTGCAGGGGAGGGTCAGCCCCAGCATTTT | CSVAGEGQPQHF
TRBD1 | TRBJ1-5 | TRBV28 | NA | TGTGCCAGCAGGGAACAGGGGGCCGGACAGCCCCAGCATTTT | CASREQGAGQPQHF
TRBD2 | TRBJ2-2 | TRBV3-1/TRBV3-2 | NA | TGTGCCAGCAGCCAACTGTCTAGCGGGACCGGGGAGCTGTTTTTT | CASSQLSSGTGELFF
NA | TRBJ2-3 | TRBV14 | NA | TGTGCCAGCAGCCAGGTTTGGGATAGCACAGATACGCAGTATTTT | CASSQVWDSTDTQYF
TRBD1 | TRBJ1-6 | TRBV28 | NA | TGTGCCAGCAGTTTATTAGTTGCAGGGGGCCAGGAGTCACCCCTCCACTTT | CASSLLVAGGQESPLHF
NA | TRBJ1-5 | TRBV12-5 | NA | TGTGCTAGTGGAATGGACAGATATCAGCCCCAGCATTTT | CASGMDRYQPQHF
NA | TRBJ1-2 | TRBV6-5 | NA | TGTGCCAGCAGTTATGGGCTTCCTATCCTGAGTGGTGGCTACACCTTC | CASSYGLPILSGGYTF
TRBD2 | TRBJ2-5 | TRBV3-1/TRBV3-2 | NA | TGTGCCAGCAGTGGAGCGGGAGGGCCGAGAGAGACCCAGTACTTC | CASSGAGGPRETQYF
NA | TRBJ2-6 | TRBV10-3 | NA | TGTGCCATCAGTGAGTCGGGCGGAACTGGGGCCAACGTCCTGACTTTC | CAISESGGTGANVLTF
TRBD2 | TRBJ2-1 | TRBV5-4 | NA | TGTGCCAGCACCTCGGGAGCGGGAGGAGGCTACAATGAGCAGTTCTTC | CASTSGAGGGYNEQFF
NA | TRBJ1-3 | TRBV3-1/TRBV3-2 | NA | TGTGCCAGCAGTCCGACGACAGCCTCTGGAAACACCATATATTTT | CASSPTTASGNTIYF
NA | TRBJ1-1 | TRBV5-1 | NA | TGCGCCAGCACCAAAGACACGGCGAACACTGAAGCTTTCTTT | CASTKDTANTEAFF
NA | TRBJ1-2 | TRBV6-5 | NA | TGTGCCAGCAGAGCTCCCGGGGGGGATGGCTACACCTTC | CASRAPGGDGYTF
NA | TRBJ2-3 | TRBV9 | NA | TGTGCCAGCAGCGTAGTCGAAGGGTATGGAGATACGCAGTATTTT | CASSVVEGYGDTQYF
NA | TRBJ2-7 | TRBV5-6 | NA | TGTGCCAGCAGCTCGACGTTCTTGGGCTACGAGCAGTACTTC | CASSSTFLGYEQYF
NA | TRBJ2-5 | TRBV3-1/TRBV3-2 | once | TGTGCCAGCAGCCAAAAAGGGGGTGGGGAGACCCAGTACTTC | CASSQKGGGETQYF
TRBD2 | TRBJ2-7 | TRBV7-3 | NA | TGTGCCAGCAGCTTAGGTACTAGCGGGAACTACGAGCAGTACTTC | CASSLGTSGNYEQYF
NA | TRBJ1-5 | TRBV21-1 | NA | TGTGCCAGCAGCAAAGTGGGCAGGAATCAGCCCCAGCATTTT | CASSKVGRNQPQHF
NA | TRBJ1-1 | TRBV14 | once | TGTGCCAGCAGCCAAGCGAAGGTATTGAACACTGAAGCTTTCTTT | CASSQAKVLNTEAFF
NA | TRBJ2-3 | TRBV7-9 | NA | TGTGCCAGCAGCTTATTAAGTCAATCGGATACGCAGTATTTT | CASSLLSQSDTQYF
NA | TRBJ2-2 | TRBV7-9 | once | TGTGCCAGCAGCTTTTTTGGGGGCACCTCCGGGGAGCTGTTTTTT | CASSFFGGTSGELFF